This T cell receptor (beta chain) stems from a study of read filtering for tumor transcriptome and immune sequencing. For the study at large: Among patients, 17 to 20 were male and more than 12 female, aged about 45 to 80 (mean roughly 64).

This clonotype was detected many times. Its antigen is as yet unknown. From roughly 0.4 ug of RNA, a library with molecular barcoded alpha/delta and beta/gamma adaptors was made. TCRdb reprocessed the reads via MiXCR and lists one record per CDR3 protein. The data contain 35,000 to 40,000 distinct CDR3 sequences, 12% to 15% of them seen just once; the ten biggest clones take up less than 40%. At the time of active disease, bone marrow was collected from every patient. The CDR3 runs to 15 residues. V gave up 1 base and J gave up 5 bases, with 11 bases separating them. Germline assignment: CDR1 SGHAT and CDR2 FQNNGV. Notes on the study in general: Single-read clonotypes: roughly 81% of IR-seq clonotypes (around 3.5% of reads), about 75% of RNA-seq clonotypes (roughly 43% of reads).

The J gene is TRBJ2-2, the V gene TRBV11-2, with D tentatively TRBD1 or TRBD2 (5 bases each). The source is a donor aged 40 or over with multiple myeloma. The material sequenced was a population of CD138-negative cells sorted from bone marrow. CDR3: CASSLAGTGTGELFF. The CDR3, as DNA: TGTGCCAGCAGCTTAGCGGGGACCGGGACCGGGGAGCTGTTTTTT.